One sample yielded the 32 T cell receptor beta chains listed below, sequenced in a study of immune cell composition in non-small cell lung cancer. Only in-frame clones appear in the TCRdb table, and some are missing; sequencing was by immunoSEQ multiplex PCR. The table records more than 2,500 clones, about 74% of them present only once. The sequenced sample was lung tumor tissue. These receptor sequences come from a human donor with non-small cell lung cancer.

This clone was seen once. V is TRBV28 and J is TRBJ2-3, with 9 nucleotides matching TRBD2. CDR1 MDHEN and CDR2 SYDVKM come from the germline V gene. The CDR3 runs 18 residues. The V segment lost 4 bases and the J segment 3 bases; nucleotides outside the gene matches: 14. In DNA, the CDR3 is TGTGCCAGCAGTTCCCAACGACTAGCGGTCCTTGGGACAGATACGCAGTATTTT. Protein product: CASSSQRLAVLGTDTQYF.

The chain has TRBV5-8 and TRBJ2-3; 10 positions match TRBD2. The V gene's germline CDR1 is SGHTS and CDR2 YDEGEE. With V trimmed by 3 bases and J by 0 bases, 10 bases remained unmatched. The CDR3 runs to 18 residues. CDR3 sequence (DNA): TGTGCCAGCAGCTATATCCGGACTAGCGGAGATAGCACAGATACGCAGTATTTT. This codes for CASSYIRTSGDSTDTQYF.

This rearrangement joins TRBV28 to TRBJ2-7; 13 nucleotides line up with TRBD2. The germline gives CDR1 MDHEN, CDR2 SYDVKM. CDR3 length: 15 residues. V was pared by 6 bases and J by 4 bases, with 6 bases of the junction left unmatched. CDR3 protein: CASSRGLAGVYEQYF. The CDR3 DNA is TGTGCCAGCAGCAGAGGACTAGCGGGGGTATACGAGCAGTACTTC.

By share of the sample, this clone is large. The chain recombines TRBV4-1 with TRBJ1-5, with unresolved D. Trimming left V 0 bases short and J 8 bases short, with 14 bases between. Germline CDR1 MGHRA, CDR2 YSYEKL. The CDR3 has 15 amino acids. The CDR3 is CASSQDPAYREPQHF. The CDR3 DNA follows: TGCGCCAGCAGCCAAGATCCGGCTTACCGGGAGCCCCAGCATTTT.

A single count supports this clone. V and J are TRBV7-2 and TRBJ1-2; D uncertain. The V gene's germline CDR1 is SGHTA and CDR2 FQGNSA. This CDR3 has 12 residues. Trimming removed 2 bases at V and 6 bases at J, with 7 bases between. CDR3 coding DNA: TGTGCCAGCAGCTTAACCGGGAATGGCTACACCTTC. As protein: CASSLTGNGYTF.

The chain is built from TRBV9 and TRBJ2-1, with a possible D match to TRBD2 (5 bases). Trimming pared 2 bases from V and 9 bases from J, leaving 9 bases between. There are 12 residues in the CDR3. Germline assignment: CDR1 SGDLS and CDR2 YYNGEE. CDR3 DNA sequence: TGTGCCAGCAGCGTTTTTGGGAGTGAGCAGTTCTTC. Its translation is CASSVFGSEQFF.

The J gene is TRBJ1-2, the V gene TRBV7-9; perhaps TRBD1 as D (5 bases). Germline values: CDR1 SEHNR, CDR2 FQNEAQ (reference sequence). The CDR3 spans 13 residues. V gave up 3 bases and J gave up 7 bases, with 12 bases separating them. The CDR3 is CASSFGGNIGYTF. The DNA for the CDR3 is TGTGCCAGCAGCTTCGGGGGGAATATTGGCTACACCTTC.

This chain links TRBV7-9 with TRBJ2-3; D unresolved. Germline V gives CDR1 SEHNR, CDR2 FQNEAQ (reference sequence). V gave up 5 bases and J gave up 3 bases, with 15 bases separating them. This CDR3 comprises 15 residues. The DNA for the CDR3 is TGTGCCAGCAGCACCCTAGGCTCATTGACAGATACGCAGTATTTT. Its protein product is CASSTLGSLTDTQYF.

J is TRBJ1-1 and V is TRBV10-3, with a possible D match to TRBD1 (5 bases). From germline, CDR1 is ENHRY and CDR2 SYGVKD. The CDR3 covers 15 residues. With 4 bases removed from V and 1 base from J, the gap between germline ends came to 13 bases. DNA for the CDR3: TGTGCCATCAGTGCAACTACAGGAACGAACACTGAAGCTTTCTTT. Its protein product is CAISATTGTNTEAFF.

The count of this clone is one. The chain has TRBV5-4 and TRBJ2-5; 10 bases match TRBD2. This CDR3 spans 16 amino acids. The germline V gene has CDR1 SGHNT and CDR2 YYREEE (reference sequence). V was pared by 0 bases and J by 2 bases, with 4 bases of the junction left unmatched. CDR3 nucleotide sequence: TGTGCCAGCAGCTTGGGACTAGCGGGCCGGCAAGAGACCCAGTACTTC. The encoded protein is CASSLGLAGRQETQYF.

J is TRBJ2-2 and V is TRBV18; possibly TRBD1 for D (6 bases). V was shortened by 3 bases and J by 1 base, with 18 bases between the two germline ends. The V gene's germline CDR1 is KGHSH and CDR2 LQKENI. The CDR3 is 18 residues long. The CDR3 region has the DNA TGTGCCAGCTCACCTCGATCAGGGAACAGGGTGAACACCGGGGAGCTGTTTTTT. Its protein product is CASSPRSGNRVNTGELFF.

This clone was seen once. V is TRBV28 and J is TRBJ1-3; 11 bases are shared with TRBD1. This CDR3 has 16 residues. The trim removed 5 bases at V and 2 bases at J, leaving 5 bases unmatched. Germline CDR1 and CDR2: MDHEN and SYDVKM. DNA of the CDR3: TGTGCCAGCAGTGGCGGACAGGGGGCGGCTGGAAACACCATATATTTT. Protein product: CASSGGQGAAGNTIYF.

This rearrangement joins TRBV28 to TRBJ1-1, with a weak D call TRBD1 (6 bases). V dropped 0 bases and J dropped 1 base, with 6 bases sitting between them. Per germline, CDR1 MDHEN and CDR2 SYDVKM. The CDR3 spans 14 residues. This CDR3 reads CASSLWTGNTEAFF. CDR3 in DNA: TGTGCCAGCAGTTTATGGACAGGGAACACTGAAGCTTTCTTT.

CDR3 sequence reads: CASGRAGATEAFF. The CDR3 nucleotides read TGCGCCAGCGGGAGGGCGGGGGCCACTGAAGCTTTCTTT. The rearrangement links TRBV5-1 to TRBJ1-1; D possibly corresponds to TRBD1 (6 bases). The CDR3 spans 13 residues. Trimming removed 7 bases at V and 4 bases at J, with 14 bases between. The V gene's germline CDR1 is SGHRS and CDR2 YFSETQ.

V usage is TRBV9 and J usage is TRBJ2-3; no clear D. CDR3 length equals 13 residues. The germline CDR1 and CDR2 sequences are SGDLS and YYNGEE. V shed 4 bases and J shed 6 bases, with 12 bases lying between them. In nucleotides, the CDR3 is TGTGCCAGCAGCCCCTCGGTTACTGATACGCAGTATTTT. This codes for CASSPSVTDTQYF.

The chain combines TRBV30 with TRBJ1-5; tentatively, D is TRBD1 (5 bases). This CDR3 is built from 13 residues. Germline V gives CDR1 GTSNPN, CDR2 SVGIG (reference sequence). V lost 0 bases and J lost 6, with 9 bases in between. DNA for the CDR3: TGTGCCTGGAGTGTACCGGGGGTTCAGCCCCAGCATTTT. Translation gives CAWSVPGVQPQHF. The whole variable domain, remainder taken from reference TRBV30 and TRBJ1-5, is SQTIHQWPATLVQPVGSPLSLECTVEGTSNPNLYWYRQAAGRGLQLLFYSVGIGQISSEVPQNLSASRPQDRQFILSSKKLLLSDSGFYLCAWSVPGVQPQHFGDGTRLSIL.

The chain carries TRBV6-5 and TRBJ2-7; 9 bases align to TRBD1. The V gene end was trimmed by 6 bases and the J gene end by 7 bases; junction bases not matched to a gene: 13. Germline lookup yields CDR1 MNHEY and CDR2 SVGAGI. The CDR3 is 15 residues long. The CDR3 here is CASRPPGTGTGEQYF. Written as DNA, the CDR3 is TGTGCCAGCAGACCACCCGGGACAGGGACAGGGGAGCAGTACTTC.

V usage is TRBV4-1 and J usage is TRBJ2-5; tentatively, D is TRBD1 (6 bases). V dropped 2 bases and J dropped 1 base, with 14 bases sitting between them. The CDR3 sequence is 16 residues long. Per germline, CDR1 MGHRA and CDR2 YSYEKL. CDR3 coding DNA: TGCGCCAGCAGCCAAAGGGCGGCCAGGGGCCAAGAGACCCAGTACTTC. The encoded protein is CASSQRAARGQETQYF.

The chain is built from TRBV6-5 and TRBJ1-2; D may be TRBD1 (5 bases). V lost 5 bases, J lost 3 bases, and 16 bases lay in between. Germline V CDR1 and CDR2: MNHEY, SVGAGI. CDR3 length equals 15 residues. As DNA, the CDR3 is TGTGCCAGCAGTCGAACGGGGGGGGTCGACTATGGCTACACCTTC. It translates to CASSRTGGVDYGYTF.

V is TRBV28 and J is TRBJ2-7; 8 bases match TRBD1. V was pared by 1 base and J by 1 base, with 15 bases of the junction left unmatched. Germline CDR1 MDHEN, CDR2 SYDVKM. This CDR3 has 19 residues. This CDR3 is CASSLLLNYRGVSSYEQYF. The CDR3 DNA reads TGTGCCAGCAGTTTATTGCTAAACTACAGGGGGGTGAGTTCCTACGAGCAGTACTTC. Full variable domain (rest looked up from reference TRBV28 and TRBJ2-7): DVKVTQSSRYLVKRTGEKVFLECVQDMDHENMFWYRQDPGLGLRLIYFSYDVKMKEKGDIPEGYSVSREKKERFSLILESASTNQTSMYLCASSLLLNYRGVSSYEQYFGPGTRLTVT.

The CDR3: CASSYGLTSSYNEQFF. The CDR3 nucleotides read TGTGCCAGCAGTTACGGACTAACGAGCTCCTACAATGAGCAGTTCTTC. V gene TRBV6-5 combines with J gene TRBJ2-1; maybe TRBD2 (6 bases). Trimming removed 2 bases from V and 0 bases from J, with 11 bases in between. Germline loops: CDR1 MNHEY, CDR2 SVGAGI. This CDR3 contains 16 residues.

V gene TRBV7-6 combines with J gene TRBJ2-2; tentatively, D is TRBD2 (6 bases). Germline V gene lookup returns CDR1 SGHVS and CDR2 FNYEAQ. The CDR3 covers 15 residues. Trimming shortened V by 5 bases and J by 3 bases, and 13 bases separated the two germline ends. The CDR3 DNA follows: TGTGCCAGCAGCCGGGACTGGGGGGACACCGGGGAGCTGTTTTTT. Its protein product is CASSRDWGDTGELFF.

V usage is TRBV19 and J usage is TRBJ2-5; 9 bases map to TRBD1. Germline V gives CDR1 LNHDA, CDR2 SQIVND (reference sequence). Losses at the gene ends were 7 bases for V and 3 bases for J; bases not matched to a gene: 6. This CDR3 comprises 14 residues. The CDR3 DNA reads as TGTGCCAGTACCCATACAGGGGGCGAAGAGACCCAGTACTTC. It yields the protein CASTHTGGEETQYF.

V is TRBV6-1 and J is TRBJ1-4; D ambiguous. Germline CDR1 reads MNHNS; CDR2 reads SASEGT. V lost 4 bases, J lost 3 bases, and 12 bases lay in between. The CDR3 loop spans 15 amino acids. CDR3 loop: CASSVPGGANEKLFF. As DNA, the CDR3 is TGTGCCAGCAGTGTCCCAGGCGGGGCTAATGAAAAACTGTTTTTT.

The J gene is TRBJ2-7, the V gene TRBV2, with D maybe TRBD2 (7 bases). This CDR3 is built from 15 residues. Germline-derived CDR1 and CDR2 are SNHLY and FYNNEI. V lost 2 bases and J 6 bases, leaving 17 bases between the germline ends. CDR3 coding DNA: TGTGCCAGCAGTGAACCCGGGGGGCGAGCGTCCGAGCAGTACTTC. It yields the protein CASSEPGGRASEQYF.

This clone appeared a single time. J is TRBJ1-2 and V is TRBV28; D call uncertain. CDR1 and CDR2 (germline): MDHEN, SYDVKM. This CDR3 is 14 amino acids long. Trimming cost V 2 bases and J 2 bases, with 9 bases left between them. CDR3 DNA: TGTGCCAGCAGTTTAACCTCCAGGAACTATGGCTACACCTTC. It is translated as CASSLTSRNYGYTF.

The V and J genes are TRBV11-2 and TRBJ2-3; possible D gene TRBD1, 5 bases. There are 11 residues in the CDR3. V lost 7 bases, J lost 8 bases, and 10 bases lay in between. Germline V gene data show CDR1 as SGHAT and CDR2 as FQNNGV. The CDR3 is CASTRVSTQYF. The CDR3 bases are TGTGCCAGCACCAGGGTTTCTACGCAGTATTTT.

The V and J genes are TRBV11-3 and TRBJ2-7; D perhaps matches TRBD1 (6 bases). CDR3 length: 14 amino acids. V lost 3 bases and J lost 0, with 9 bases in between. CDR1 and CDR2 (germline): SGHNT, YENEEA. The DNA for the CDR3 is TGTGCCAGCAGCTTCCGGGACAACTCCTACGAGCAGTACTTC. It yields the protein CASSFRDNSYEQYF.

The chain joins TRBV28 to TRBJ2-6; D unclear. Between the trimmed V and J ends, which lost 1 base and 1 base, there was a span of 14 bases. The V gene's germline CDR1 is MDHEN and CDR2 SYDVKM. CDR3 length equals 18 residues. Here the CDR3 DNA reads TGTGCCAGCAGTTTATATTTGAGTGCAAATTCTGGGGCCAACGTCCTGACTTTC. It translates to CASSLYLSANSGANVLTF.

V gene TRBV5-1 combines with J gene TRBJ2-1; D perhaps matches TRBD1 (5 bases). Trimming cost V 0 bases and J 7 bases, with 11 bases left between them. This CDR3 has 14 residues. CDR1 and CDR2 (germline): SGHRS, YFSETQ. The CDR3 DNA follows: TGCGCCAGCAGCTTGGATGCAGGGTGGAATGAGCAGTTCTTC. It specifies CASSLDAGWNEQFF.

The chain couples TRBV4-1 to TRBJ1-1, with 7 positions matching TRBD1. Germline values: CDR1 MGHRA, CDR2 YSYEKL. The V gene end was trimmed by 1 base and the J gene end by 12 bases; junction bases not matched to a gene: 8. The CDR3 runs 13 residues. In nucleotides, the CDR3 is TGCGCCAGCAGCCAAGCGACAGGGCTTCAGTCTTTCTTT. Amino acid sequence: CASSQATGLQSFF.

The gene calls are TRBV6-5 and TRBJ2-2; D gene uncertain. Germline CDR1 and CDR2: MNHEY and SVGAGI. CDR3 length: 15 amino acids. V shed 6 bases and J shed 0 bases, with 11 bases lying between them. CDR3 protein: CASRPAVANTGELFF. The CDR3 region has the DNA TGTGCCAGCAGGCCCGCGGTTGCGAACACCGGGGAGCTGTTTTTT.